Shown below are 10 T cell receptor beta chains from a single sample sequenced in a study of regulatory T cells in long-lasting Graves disease. CDR3 regions were amplified by Arm-PCR using iRepertoire HTBI primers to build TCR beta libraries. MiXCR, run by TCRdb on the multiplex PCR reads, gives a single entry per CDR3 protein. This table holds 250,000 or so distinct CDR3 sequences, just over 20% found once. Described time point: newly diagnosed GD, antithyroid drugs for less than 3 months. Generation of the TCR library employed RNA extracted from PBMCs. The starting material was peripheral blood mononuclear cells (PBMCs), obtained at new diagnosis, from a patient treated with antithyroid drugs. The receptor set was obtained from a female donor with Graves disease.

In its sample, this clonotype was seen many times. The chain has TRBV29-1 and TRBJ2-3, with D uncertain. This CDR3 has 14 amino acids. V was trimmed by 7 bases and J by 1 base, leaving 15 bases between them. Germline V lookup: CDR1 SQVTM, CDR2 ANQGSEA. CDR3 DNA sequence: TGCAGCGCCTCTTCGTTGGGTCGCACAGATACGCAGTATTTT. This codes for CSASSLGRTDTQYF.

There are many counts of this clonotype. This rearrangement joins TRBV28 to TRBJ1-1, with 8 bases identical to TRBD1. This CDR3 spans 15 amino acids. With 5 bases clipped from V and 3 bases from J, the junction kept 8 bases outside the gene matches. The germline V gene has CDR1 MDHEN and CDR2 SYDVKM. CDR3 residues: CASSPPGQGHTEAFF. The DNA for the CDR3 is TGTGCCAGCAGTCCACCAGGACAGGGCCACACTGAAGCTTTCTTT. The full variable domain, rest sourced from reference TRBV28 and TRBJ1-1, is DVKVTQSSRYLVKRTGEKVFLECVQDMDHENMFWYRQDPGLGLRLIYFSYDVKMKEKGDIPEGYSVSREKKERFSLILESASTNQTSMYLCASSPPGQGHTEAFFGQGTRLTVV.

The chain links TRBV10-3 to TRBJ2-2; 15 bases line up with TRBD2. The germline CDR1 and CDR2 sequences are ENHRY and SYGVKD. CDR3 length: 17 amino acids. After removal of 6 bases from V and 6 bases from J, the junction contained 8 bases not matched to a gene. The CDR3 protein is CAIRGTSGRPRPGELFF. CDR3 bases: TGTGCCATCAGGGGGACTAGCGGGAGGCCACGACCCGGGGAGCTGTTTTTT.

In this sample, this clonotype turned up many times. The J gene is TRBJ2-1, the V gene TRBV12-5; 8 bases map to TRBD1. V dropped 4 bases and J dropped 2; count of bases not matched to a gene: 7. Germline V CDR1 and CDR2: LGHNT, FRNRAP. There are 16 residues in the CDR3. The CDR3 sequence is CASGSARTGPYNEQFF. The CDR3, as DNA: TGTGCTAGTGGTTCGGCGCGGACAGGGCCCTACAATGAGCAGTTCTTC.

This clonotype occurred a few times. The V and J genes are TRBV4-3 and TRBJ1-2, with 7 bases lining up with TRBD1. Germline assignment: CDR1 LGHNA and CDR2 YSLEER. The V segment lost 0 bases and the J segment 4 bases; nucleotides outside the gene matches: 11. This CDR3 spans 17 amino acids. Here the CDR3 DNA reads TGCGCCAGCAGCCAAGATCGGCAGGATAGGGGGCCCTATGGCTACACCTTC. As protein: CASSQDRQDRGPYGYTF.

This clonotype was recorded many times. The gene calls are TRBV12-3 or TRBV12-4 and TRBJ2-2; tentative D call: TRBD1 (6 bases). Trimming took 5 bases from V and 6 from J, leaving 7 bases between them. The CDR3 contains 12 residues. The DNA for the CDR3 is TGTGCCAGCAGTCAGGGGCCCGGGGAGCTGTTTTTT. Protein: CASSQGPGELFF.

This clonotype came up many times. With a much larger clone just one base away, this may be a read error. J is TRBJ1-2 and V is TRBV4-1; D is perhaps TRBD1 (5 bases). Germline V CDR1 and CDR2: MGHRA, YSYEKL. The CDR3 loop spans 15 amino acids. The germline V and J ends were trimmed by 2 bases and 5 bases, with 15 bases remaining between them. CDR3 protein: CASSQRRGVRYGYTF. The CDR3 DNA is TGCGCCAGCAGCCAACGACGGGGGGTGAGGTATGGCTACACCTTC.

This clonotype was seen repeatedly, ten times or more. J is TRBJ2-1 and V is TRBV7-3, with 7 bases identical to TRBD2. CDR1 is SGHTA, CDR2 FQGTGA, per germline. Unmatched junction bases numbered 8, after V lost 5 bases and J lost 4 bases. The length of the CDR3 is 15 residues. The CDR3 region has the DNA TGTGCCAGCAGCATGGGACTATCATTTTACAATGAGCAGTTCTTC. Its translation: CASSMGLSFYNEQFF.

The rearrangement joins TRBV5-1 to TRBJ1-3, with D perhaps matching TRBD1 (6 bases). Germline CDR1 and CDR2: SGHRS and YFSETQ. This CDR3 has 16 amino acids. The V and J ends lost 1 base and 2 bases respectively, with 13 bases between them. The CDR3 protein is CASSLRGDHPGNTIYF. The CDR3 DNA follows: TGCGCCAGCAGCTTGAGGGGGGATCACCCTGGAAACACCATATATTTT. The full variable domain, completed using reference TRBV5-1 and TRBJ1-3, is KAGVTQTPRYLIKTRGQQVTLSCSPISGHRSVSWYQQTPGQGLQFLFEYFSETQRNKGNFPGRFSGRQFSNSRSEMNVSTLELGDSALYLCASSLRGDHPGNTIYFGEGSWLTVV.

This clonotype showed up many times. The chain joins TRBV6-2 or TRBV6-3 to TRBJ1-5; the D is unclear. CDR1 is MNHEY, CDR2 SVGEGT, per germline. The CDR3 has 11 amino acids. V lost 8 bases and J 4 bases, leaving 6 bases between the germline ends. CDR3: CASGKNQPQHF. In nucleotides, the CDR3 is TGTGCCAGCGGGAAGAATCAGCCCCAGCATTTT.